A selection of T cell receptor beta chains follows, all from one sample in a study of blood T cell repertoires in COVID-19. TCRdb keeps only in-frame clones here, not all; method: immunoSEQ multiplex PCR. The sample includes about 100,000 clones, roughly 84% of them seen just once. The specimen sequenced was peripheral blood. These receptor sequences come from a man between 65 and 85 years old with active or convalescent COVID-19. Each CDR3 is given without its conserved first and last residue.

V gene: TRBV4-1; J gene: TRBJ1-4; CDR3 protein: ASSAPGRINEKLF
V gene: TRBV7-9; J gene: TRBJ1-4; CDR3 protein: ASSLLGGAGSEKLF
V gene: TRBV5-1; J gene: TRBJ2-1; CDR3 protein: ASSSGDLAGAYNEQF
V gene: TRBV28; J gene: TRBJ1-1; CDR3 protein: ASSLAQERAF
V gene: TRBV6-6; J gene: TRBJ1-2; CDR3 protein: ASSSQATGNYGYT
V gene: TRBV29-1; J gene: TRBJ1-5; CDR3 protein: SVRTGSNQPQH
V gene: TRBV5-4; J gene: TRBJ2-1; CDR3 protein: ASSSMGAGPRNEQF
V gene: TRBV24-1; J gene: TRBJ2-7; CDR3 protein: ATSDFETAPTYEQY
V gene: TRBV6-2/TRBV6-3; J gene: TRBJ1-5; CDR3 protein: ASSRITNSNQPQH
V gene: TRBV9; J gene: TRBJ2-1; CDR3 protein: ASSVVGSGYRAYNEQF
V gene: TRBV6-5; J gene: TRBJ2-2; CDR3 protein: ASKKRANTGELF
V gene: TRBV5-4; J gene: TRBJ2-1; CDR3 protein: ASSFRSGGYNEQF
V gene: TRBV4-1; J gene: TRBJ1-4; CDR3 protein: ASSQERQGGRRGNEKLF
V gene: TRBV18; J gene: TRBJ1-1; CDR3 protein: ASSQRQLMNTEAF
V gene: TRBV2; J gene: TRBJ1-3; CDR3 protein: ASSYTGGTDTIY
V gene: TRBV7-9; J gene: TRBJ1-6; CDR3 protein: ASSLQGQVDSPLH
V gene: TRBV27; J gene: TRBJ1-6; CDR3 protein: ASSSGRSPLH
V gene: TRBV3-1/TRBV3-2; J gene: TRBJ1-5; CDR3 protein: ASGEVSGPQH
V gene: TRBV7-9; J gene: TRBJ1-1; CDR3 protein: ASRNRDLMNTEAF
V gene: TRBV18; J gene: TRBJ1-1; CDR3 protein: ASSEKSGSTEAF
V gene: TRBV28; J gene: TRBJ1-6; CDR3 protein: ASSLAAGGARNSPLH
V gene: TRBV7-6; J gene: TRBJ2-3; CDR3 protein: ASSSLAGGQDTQY
V gene: TRBV12-3/TRBV12-4; J gene: TRBJ1-2; CDR3 protein: ASSIQGNYGYT
V gene: TRBV5-1; J gene: TRBJ2-7; CDR3 protein: ARSLAGGDYEQY
V gene: TRBV19; J gene: TRBJ1-5; CDR3 protein: ASSIGGLGAQPQH
V gene: TRBV2; J gene: TRBJ1-2; CDR3 protein: AGGASGPYGYT
V gene: TRBV7-2; J gene: TRBJ2-3; CDR3 protein: ASSQDRGGADTQY
V gene: TRBV15; J gene: TRBJ1-5; CDR3 protein: ATSRIVGGQNQPQH
V gene: TRBV14; J gene: TRBJ1-1; CDR3 protein: ASSQDLSTEAF
V gene: TRBV6-1; J gene: TRBJ2-7; CDR3 protein: ASSGGDRGRTYEQY
V gene: TRBV6-5; J gene: TRBJ1-1; CDR3 protein: ASSRGAGTAEAF
V gene: TRBV25-1; J gene: TRBJ2-2; CDR3 protein: ASSLIQTGELF
V gene: TRBV7-9; J gene: TRBJ2-5; CDR3 protein: ASSLASGVETQY
V gene: TRBV19; J gene: TRBJ2-2; CDR3 protein: ASRPGGLDTGELF
V gene: TRBV18; J gene: TRBJ1-1; CDR3 protein: ASSRDRANTEAF
V gene: TRBV19; J gene: TRBJ2-1; CDR3 protein: ASRTLAGYNEQF